The rows below give T cell receptor beta chains drawn from one sample of a study of blood T cell repertoires in COVID-19. TCRdb keeps only in-frame clones here, not all; method: immunoSEQ multiplex PCR. The top ten hold over 1.5% of the sample, which has under 500,000 clones, roughly 85% seen once. The sequenced sample was PBMCs or T cells enriched from blood (not recorded which). The source of these receptors is a woman between 18 and 29 years old with acute COVID-19. Each CDR3 is given without its conserved first and last residue.

v_gene: TRBV2; len: 14; CDR3aa: ASSRPDRGLSYEQY
v_gene: TRBV7-2; len: 11; CDR3aa: ASSLDWNEKLF
v_gene: TRBV5-1; len: 12; CDR3aa: ASRGLGADYGYT
v_gene: TRBV11-2; len: 13; CDR3aa: ASSAGTGRNEKLF
v_gene: TRBV28; len: 8; CDR3aa: ATKSGEAF
v_gene: TRBV27; len: 11; CDR3aa: ASSLSGGFEQY
v_gene: TRBV18; len: 8; CDR3aa: ASGEKTQY
v_gene: TRBV27; len: 13; CDR3aa: ASRVRGHTYNEQF
v_gene: TRBV5-5; len: 11; CDR3aa: ASSLQGAETQY
v_gene: TRBV28; len: 11; CDR3aa: ASSLPLVYEQY
v_gene: TRBV3-1/TRBV3-2; len: 13; CDR3aa: ASSPTAASTDTQY
v_gene: TRBV9; len: 13; CDR3aa: ASSVTGTGSEKLF
v_gene: TRBV18; len: 12; CDR3aa: ASSPEQGDSPLH
v_gene: TRBV5-5; len: 17; CDR3aa: ASSNEGLAGGPVSYEQY
v_gene: TRBV27; len: 13; CDR3aa: ASSPNRPTNEKLF
v_gene: TRBV27; len: 13; CDR3aa: ASSLPGFSNNEQF
v_gene: TRBV24-1; len: 14; CDR3aa: ATSDLHRDNYYGYT
v_gene: TRBV4-2; len: 13; CDR3aa: ASSLDSSYNSPLH
v_gene: TRBV10-3; len: 11; CDR3aa: AISGTSYGEQY